This T cell receptor beta chain is from a study of blood T cell repertoires in COVID-19. Study as a whole: Sample material is recorded as cDNA or gDNA derived from T cells, B-cell-depleted T cells, or PBMCs.

V lost 2 bases, J lost 5 bases, and 13 bases lay in between. This CDR3 comprises 16 residues. Germline V gene sequence: CDR1 SGHTA, CDR2 FQGNSA. Using immunoSEQ multiplex PCR, the repertoire was profiled, and TCRdb retains in-frame clones only, with some absent. The sample yields more than 100,000 clones, about 80% seen once. The TCR was taken from a woman aged 80 or over with acute or convalescent COVID-19. J is TRBJ1-6 and V is TRBV7-2, with D hard to call. Specimen: peripheral blood. CDR3 DNA: TGTGCCAGCAGCTTAACGGGAGGGATGAATAATTCACCCCTCCACTTT. Residues: CASSLTGGMNNSPLHF.